This TCR beta chain was found in a study of molecular identifiers for immune sequencing clone quantification. On the study more broadly: Four portions were sequenced after RNA from approximately 20,000 or 100,000 naive CD8 cells was split five ways in replicates.

Study results and limitations: Clonotypes surpassing 20 RNA copies contained over 97% of effector molecules, versus under 1% in naive cells.

In the sort, naive CD8 T cells were defined as CD8+CD4-CCR7+CD45RA+. The length of the CDR3 is 17 residues. V was clipped by 5 bases and J by 0 bases; unmatched bases: 12. Germline V gives CDR1 SGHVS, CDR2 FNYEAQ. There are a few counts of this clonotype. What it recognizes is unknown. Methods described previously were used for bulk TCR libraries, and listed TCR primers were applied. TCRdb re-called the PCR reads through MiXCR, storing one row per CDR3 protein. The sample carries under 600,000 distinct CDR3 sequences, around 23% recorded once. This TCR derives from a human donor in good health. Some libraries in this study had Jurkat cell RNA spiked in. The chain is built from TRBV7-6 and TRBJ2-7; 8 nucleotides agree with TRBD1. Sequencing was carried out using naive CD8+ T cells from blood, with Jurkat cell RNA spiked in. The subset denotes: FACS-sorted CD8+CD4-CCR7+CD45RA+ naive T cells. CDR3 coding DNA: TGTGCCAGCAGCCCCATCCTCGACAGGGGCCCCTCCTACGAGCAGTACTTC. Residues: CASSPILDRGPSYEQYF.